This passage covers 20 T cell receptor beta chains from one sample sequenced in a study of blood T cell repertoires in COVID-19. Produced via immunoSEQ multiplex PCR; TCRdb's table is partial and in-frame only. The data contain over 60,000 clones, 80% to 90% of them singletons. Sequencing was done on a sample of peripheral blood. The origin of the receptors is a man of 80 years or more with acute or convalescent COVID-19.

The V and J genes are TRBV27 and TRBJ1-2; 7 positions match TRBD1. Germline V gives CDR1 MNHEY, CDR2 SMNVEV (reference sequence). The CDR3 is 13 amino acids. Trimming took 3 bases from V and 8 from J; bases not matched to a gene: 6. The CDR3 bases are TGTGCCAGCAGTTTGGAAGGGGGACAGGGCTACACCTTC. Translation gives CASSLEGGQGYTF.

The chain combines TRBV3-1 (or the pseudogene TRBV3-2) with TRBJ2-7; the D is unclear. This CDR3 region has 13 residues. Germline V gene lookup returns CDR1 LGHDT and CDR2 YNNKEL (reference sequence). Trimming stripped 0 bases from V and 6 bases from J, with 9 bases between. CDR3 nucleotides: TGTGCCAGCAGCCAAGAATGGGCAGGCGAGCAGTACTTC. It yields the protein CASSQEWAGEQYF.

The chain is built from TRBV12-3 or TRBV12-4 and TRBJ2-5, with 8 nucleotides matching TRBD2. The CDR3 loop spans 13 amino acids. V shed 8 bases, J shed 1 base, and the junction held 3 bases outside the gene matches. In DNA, the CDR3 is TGTGCCAGCCAGCGGGGGACCCAAGAGACCCAGTACTTC. This sequence encodes CASQRGTQETQYF.

This chain uses TRBV30 with TRBJ1-1; D remains ambiguous. CDR1 GTSNPN and CDR2 SVGIG come from the germline V gene (reference sequence). V lost 1 base to trimming and J lost 10 bases, with 10 bases between them. The CDR3 totals 11 residues. The CDR3 nucleotides are TGTGCCTGGAGTGAAGCACTGTTAGCTTTCTTT. Translating gives CAWSEALLAFF.

This chain uses TRBV24-1 with TRBJ2-1; the D is unclear. The CDR3 totals 16 residues. Germline V CDR1 and CDR2: KGHDR, SFDVKD. V lost 3 bases and J lost 7, with 18 bases in between. The DNA for the CDR3 is TGTGCCACCAGTGATACCGGAGCGACGAAGCCGAATGAGCAGTTCTTC. Protein product: CATSDTGATKPNEQFF.

This clone was found once. The chain uses TRBV7-2 and TRBJ2-1; the D gene is possibly TRBD2 (6 bases). The CDR3 loop spans 14 amino acids. Trimming shortened V by 5 bases and J by 3 bases, and 11 bases separated the two germline ends. The germline gives CDR1 SGHTA, CDR2 FQGNSA. The CDR3 region has the DNA TGTGCCAGCAGCCAGACCGGGGGCTACAATGAGCAGTTCTTC. Its translation: CASSQTGGYNEQFF. The full variable domain, completed using reference TRBV7-2 and TRBJ2-1, is GAGVSQSPSNKVTEKGKDVELRCDPISGHTALYWYRQSLGQGLEFLIYFQGNSAPDKSGLPSDRFSAERTGGSVSTLTIQRTQQEDSAVYLCASSQTGGYNEQFFGPGTRLTVL.

The gene calls are TRBV7-2 and TRBJ2-2; D is perhaps TRBD1 (6 bases). Germline V gene lookup returns CDR1 SGHTA and CDR2 FQGNSA. V lost 5 bases and J lost 1, with 14 bases in between. This CDR3 is 16 amino acids long. This CDR3 reads CASSDPQGKNTGELFF. In DNA, the CDR3 is TGTGCCAGCAGCGACCCCCAGGGGAAGAACACCGGGGAGCTGTTTTTT. The full variable domain, with the rest looked up from reference TRBV7-2 and TRBJ2-2, is GAGVSQSPSNKVTEKGKDVELRCDPISGHTALYWYRQSLGQGLEFLIYFQGNSAPDKSGLPSDRFSAERTGGSVSTLTIQRTQQEDSAVYLCASSDPQGKNTGELFFGEGSRLTVL.

The chain couples TRBV18 to TRBJ1-2; D uncertain. The V and J ends lost 3 bases and 8 bases respectively, with 10 bases between them. The CDR3 is made up of 12 amino acids. Looked up from germline, CDR1 is KGHSH and CDR2 is LQKENI. The CDR3 nucleotides read TGTGCCAGCTCACCGCCTAACTCCGGCTACACCTTC. Its translation: CASSPPNSGYTF.

This rearrangement joins TRBV6-5 to TRBJ1-1; D gene uncertain. Germline CDR1 MNHEY, CDR2 SVGAGI. V shed 6 bases and J shed 3 bases, with 11 bases lying between them. The CDR3 sequence is 13 residues long. CDR3 in DNA: TGTGCCAGCAGATTACGGGTTTACACTGAAGCTTTCTTT. This sequence encodes CASRLRVYTEAFF.

In this sample, this clone turned up once. The rearrangement uses TRBV10-1 and TRBJ1-1, with D tentatively TRBD1 (5 bases). Trimming shortened V by 6 bases and J by 0 bases, and 8 bases separated the two germline ends. Looked up from germline, CDR1 is WNHNN and CDR2 is SYGVQD (reference sequence). The CDR3 is 13 amino acids. This chain's CDR3 is CASSRDLNTEAFF. As DNA, the CDR3 is TGCGCCAGCAGCAGGGACTTGAACACTGAAGCTTTCTTT.

The V and J genes are TRBV13 and TRBJ2-2; 8 nucleotides match TRBD1. The CDR3 runs 14 residues. Trimming at V came to 4 bases and at J to 7 bases, leaving 5 bases not matched to a gene. Germline-derived CDR1 and CDR2 are PRHDT and FYEKMQ (reference sequence). As DNA, the CDR3 is TGTGCCAGCAGCTATCGGACAGGGTTCGGGGAGCTGTTTTTT. Amino acids: CASSYRTGFGELFF. Full variable domain (rest looked up from reference TRBV13 and TRBJ2-2): AAGVIQSPRHLIKEKRETATLKCYPIPRHDTVYWYQQGPGQDPQFLISFYEKMQSDKGSIPDRFSAQQFSDYHSELNMSSLELGDSALYFCASSYRTGFGELFFGEGSRLTVL.

The chain joins TRBV3-1 (or the pseudogene TRBV3-2) to TRBJ2-2; 9 nucleotides align to TRBD1. CDR1 is LGHDT and CDR2 is YNNKEL in the germline V gene (reference sequence). The CDR3 contains 15 residues. The trim removed 7 bases at V and 6 bases at J, leaving 9 bases unmatched. The CDR3 nucleotides are TGTGCCAGCACCAAATCGACAGGGGGGGCCGGGGAGCTGTTTTTT. It translates to CASTKSTGGAGELFF.

The chain links TRBV11-1 to TRBJ1-1; 7 nucleotides line up with TRBD1. Per germline, CDR1 SGHAT and CDR2 FQDESV (reference sequence). The CDR3 consists of 15 residues. Trimming removed 5 bases from V and 2 bases from J; junction bases left unmatched: 8. The CDR3 protein is CASSLTGTVNTEAFF. As DNA, the CDR3 is TGTGCCAGCAGCCTGACCGGGACAGTAAACACTGAAGCTTTCTTT.

The chain uses TRBV30 and TRBJ2-3; 14 nucleotides match TRBD2. CDR3 length: 14 residues. J lost 7 bases, V lost 7 bases, and 7 bases had no gene match. CDR1 is GTSNPN and CDR2 is SVGIG in the germline V gene (reference sequence). CDR3 bases: TGTGCCTTCCAAAGACTAGCGGGAGGGAATACGCAGTATTTT. It translates to CAFQRLAGGNTQYF.

The rearrangement uses TRBV10-3 and TRBJ1-2; 8 bases map to TRBD1. CDR3 length: 14 residues. Germline V gene data show CDR1 as ENHRY and CDR2 as SYGVKD. With 4 bases clipped from V and 2 bases from J, the junction kept 3 bases outside the gene matches. CDR3: CAISVGQGNYGYTF. Written as DNA, the CDR3 is TGTGCCATCAGTGTCGGACAGGGAAACTATGGCTACACCTTC.

The rearrangement uses TRBV6-6 and TRBJ1-1; TRBD1 matches at 7 bases. The CDR3 is made up of 15 amino acids. V trimming: 4 bases; J trimming: 2 bases; junction bases outside the gene matches: 7. Germline CDR1 MNHNY, CDR2 SVGAGI (reference sequence). CDR3 nucleotides: TGTGCCAGCAGTTCCGCCGGGACAGCAAACACTGAAGCTTTCTTT. Translating gives CASSSAGTANTEAFF.

The CDR3 sequence is CASSELGDSNSPLHF. As DNA, the CDR3 is TGTGCCAGCAGTGAATTAGGGGACAGTAATTCACCCCTCCACTTT. The chain is built from TRBV25-1 and TRBJ1-6; 7 nucleotides align to TRBD1. CDR3 length: 15 residues. The V and J ends lost 1 base and 6 bases, in that order; junction bases with no gene match: 3. In germline, CDR1 is MGHDK, CDR2 SYGVNS.

J is TRBJ2-3 and V is TRBV3-1 (or the pseudogene TRBV3-2), with D tentatively TRBD2 (6 bases). Trimming stripped 7 bases from V and 0 bases from J, with 14 bases between. The CDR3 is 15 amino acids. Germline values: CDR1 LGHDT, CDR2 YNNKEL (reference sequence). The CDR3 DNA follows: TGTGCCAGCACCCAGGCTGGGGGGAGCACAGATACGCAGTATTTT. This sequence encodes CASTQAGGSTDTQYF.

This clone was observed once. The V and J genes are TRBV7-6 and TRBJ1-1, with TRBD1 identical over 10 bases. This CDR3 spans 13 amino acids. Losses at the gene ends were 6 bases for V and 5 bases for J; bases not matched to a gene: 3. Germline V gene data show CDR1 as SGHVS and CDR2 as FNYEAQ. This CDR3 reads CASSWTGGTEAFF. The CDR3 nucleotides read TGTGCCAGCAGTTGGACAGGGGGAACTGAAGCTTTCTTT.

This chain connects TRBV3-1 (or the pseudogene TRBV3-2) to TRBJ1-1; D ambiguous. Trimming removed 1 base from V and 1 base from J, with 7 bases in between. The CDR3 has 14 residues. CDR1 and CDR2 from the germline V gene are LGHDT and YNNKEL (reference sequence). CDR3 region: CASSQGRGNTEAFF. As DNA, the CDR3 is TGTGCCAGCAGCCAAGGACGGGGGAACACTGAAGCTTTCTTT.